This TCR beta chain was profiled in a study of OX40 agonist ivuxolimab in advanced cancers. At the level of the study: In three patients, partial responses were observed, one with hepatocellular carcinoma and two with cutaneous melanoma.

Germline V gene sequence: CDR1 SQVTM, CDR2 ANQGSEA. The CDR3 is 15 amino acids. Germline trimming cut 3 bases from V and 4 bases from J; bases unmatched to any gene: 5. TCRdb's table, derived via immunoSEQ multiplex PCR, lists solely in-frame clones and lacks some. The sample contains about 20,000 clones, over 65% of which appear only once. Drawing of blood for sampling happened at baseline, at cycle 4 day 1, and at cycle 7 day 1. The chain has TRBV29-1 and TRBJ2-5, with 13 positions matching TRBD2. This receptor was taken from an adult with an advanced solid tumor such as melanoma, head and neck, liver or kidney cancer. The specimen was CD4+ or CD8+ T cells sorted from blood, collected in a trial of the OX40 agonist ivuxolimab. CDR3 bases: TGCAGCGTTGACCTAGGACTAGCGGGGGTAGAGACCCAGTACTTC. Its protein is CSVDLGLAGVETQYF.